These T cell receptor beta chains were read from a single sample in a study of radiotherapy plus CTLA-4 blockade in lung cancer. Profiling relied on immunoSEQ multiplex PCR, and the TCRdb table lists in-frame clones only, not all of them. There are tens of thousands of clones in the sample; 70% to 80% occur only once, and roughly 8.7% lies in the top ten. The sample in question was peripheral blood, obtained from a patient treated with radiotherapy plus ipilimumab. The receptors here all came from a human donor with non-small cell lung cancer whose response to radiotherapy plus ipilimumab could not be evaluated. Both conserved end residues are part of each CDR3. The D gene is left open where the match is weak. Some rows mark clone size as missing; the rest say once, few, many or name a class of expanded clone.

DNA: TGTGCCAGCAGTGACGGGGGGGAGCAAGAGACCCAGTACTTC; CDR3: CASSDGGEQETQYF; J: TRBJ2-5; D: TRBD2; V: TRBV27; length: 14; size: .
DNA: TGTGCCAGCATAGAGGACAGCATGAACACTGAAGCTTTCTTT; CDR3: CASIEDSMNTEAFF; J: TRBJ1-1; D: .; V: TRBV2; length: 14; size: .
DNA: TGTGCCAGCAGCCCCCCCCGACAGCGGGAGTGGGCAGAGACCCAGTACTTC; CDR3: CASSPPRQREWAETQYF; J: TRBJ2-5; D: TRBD2; V: TRBV5-6; length: 17; size: .
DNA: TGTGCCAGCAGCTTTCCGGTGAGAAACACTGAAGCTTTCTTT; CDR3: CASSFPVRNTEAFF; J: TRBJ1-1; D: .; V: TRBV7-2; length: 14; size: .
DNA: TGTGCCAGTAGCCGTCTTGGCACCCACTCTGGAAACACCATATATTTT; CDR3: CASSRLGTHSGNTIYF; J: TRBJ1-3; D: .; V: TRBV19; length: 16; size: .
DNA: TGTGCCAGCAGCGCTAGCGGGGGGGCTAGCACAGATACGCAGTATTTT; CDR3: CASSASGGASTDTQYF; J: TRBJ2-3; D: TRBD2; V: TRBV9; length: 16; size: .
DNA: TGCGCCAGCAGCCACCTTGCTTTGACTAGCGGGATTCGAGGGCGAACAGATACGCAGTATTTT; CDR3: CASSHLALTSGIRGRTDTQYF; J: TRBJ2-3; D: TRBD2; V: TRBV4-1; length: 21; size: few
DNA: TGTGCCAGCAGCTTAGGCAGGGTGAACACTGAAGCTTTCTTT; CDR3: CASSLGRVNTEAFF; J: TRBJ1-1; D: .; V: TRBV7-2; length: 14; size: .
DNA: TGTGCCAGTAGTCAACCGGGACACGGGAACACCGGGGAGCTGTTTTTT; CDR3: CASSQPGHGNTGELFF; J: TRBJ2-2; D: .; V: TRBV19; length: 16; size: .
DNA: TGTGCCAGCAGCTCGGAGGACAGGCGGACCTACGAGCAGTACTTC; CDR3: CASSSEDRRTYEQYF; J: TRBJ2-7; D: TRBD1; V: TRBV7-2; length: 15; size: .
DNA: TGTGCCAGCAGCCAAGGAGGGACAGGGGAAGCTTTCTTT; CDR3: CASSQGGTGEAFF; J: TRBJ1-1; D: TRBD1; V: TRBV11-3; length: 13; size: few
DNA: TGTGCCAGCAGCTTCGGTAGCAATCAGCCCCAGCATTTT; CDR3: CASSFGSNQPQHF; J: TRBJ1-5; D: .; V: TRBV7-3; length: 13; size: .
DNA: TGCGCCAGCAGCCAAGAATTAGGACTGCTCCAAGAGACCCAGTACTTC; CDR3: CASSQELGLLQETQYF; J: TRBJ2-5; D: .; V: TRBV4-3; length: 16; size: once
DNA: TGTGCCAGCAGTTTGGACAGGGGGCATCAGCCCCAGCATTTT; CDR3: CASSLDRGHQPQHF; J: TRBJ1-5; D: TRBD1; V: TRBV6-5; length: 14; size: .
DNA: TGTGCCAGCAGTGAAGCGCGCCTGGGGGGACAGGGTAATCAGCCCCAGCATTTT; CDR3: CASSEARLGGQGNQPQHF; J: TRBJ1-5; D: TRBD1; V: TRBV2; length: 18; size: few
DNA: TGCGCCAGCAGACCGACAGGGGGAAATCAGCCCCAGCATTTT; CDR3: CASRPTGGNQPQHF; J: TRBJ1-5; D: TRBD1; V: TRBV4-1; length: 14; size: .
DNA: TGTGCCAGCAGCTTAGAAGAGAGCCGCGAGCAGTACTTC; CDR3: CASSLEESREQYF; J: TRBJ2-7; D: .; V: TRBV7-2; length: 13; size: once
DNA: TGTGCCAGCAGCTTATCGGGGACAAATGGAGTAGATACGCAGTATTTT; CDR3: CASSLSGTNGVDTQYF; J: TRBJ2-3; D: .; V: TRBV7-6; length: 16; size: .